These 32 T cell receptor beta chains were sequenced from one sample in a study of shared clonotypes between healthy human individuals. Only in-frame clones appear in the TCRdb table, and some are missing; sequencing was by immunoSEQ multiplex PCR. The data show 1.6 million or so clones, approximately 98.5% seen once. The sample was naive CD4+ T cells sorted from blood. Stated subset: CD45RA+ positively selected. These TCRs come from a man aged 25 to 40 in good health.

The V and J genes are TRBV7-8 and TRBJ2-1; 10 nucleotides align to TRBD2. This CDR3 comprises 16 residues. With 5 bases clipped from V and 12 bases from J, the junction kept 16 bases outside the gene matches. Germline values: CDR1 SGHVS, CDR2 FQNEAQ. CDR3 DNA: TGTGCCAGCAGCCATCCCCAGCGGGAGGGCCGGGTGGGGCAGTTCTTC. Translated, it gives CASSHPQREGRVGQFF.

This chain uses TRBV7-3 with TRBJ1-2; 8 bases align to TRBD1. The CDR3 is made up of 14 amino acids. J gave up 8 bases and V 5 bases, and 10 bases lay outside the gene matches. Looked up from germline, CDR1 is SGHTA and CDR2 is FQGTGA. CDR3 sequence: CASSATRTGFGYTF. The CDR3 nucleotides are TGTGCCAGCAGCGCGACTAGGACAGGGTTCGGCTACACCTTC. Looking up the rest from reference TRBV7-3 and TRBJ1-2 gives the full variable domain: GAGVSQTPSNKVTEKGKYVELRCDPISGHTALYWYRQSLGQGPEFLIYFQGTGAADDSGLPNDRFFAVRPEGSVSTLKIQRTERGDSAVYLCASSATRTGFGYTFGSGTRLTVV.

This chain links TRBV7-2 with TRBJ2-3; 7 bases align to TRBD2. In germline, CDR1 is SGHTA, CDR2 FQGNSA. The CDR3 is 15 residues long. V shed 3 bases and J 2 bases; nucleotides not matched to a gene: 5. Here the CDR3 DNA reads TGTGCCAGCAGCTTTCAACGGGAGGACACAGATACGCAGTATTTT. Its protein product is CASSFQREDTDTQYF.

The chain couples TRBV20-1 to TRBJ2-7; 10 bases line up with TRBD1. This CDR3 is 11 amino acids long. Germline lookup yields CDR1 DFQATT and CDR2 SNEGSKA (reference sequence). V lost 6 bases, J lost 5 bases, and 1 base stayed unmatched. The CDR3 nucleotides read TGCAGTGCAGGACAGGGGGACGAGCAGTACTTC. This gives the protein CSAGQGDEQYF.

V usage is TRBV27 and J usage is TRBJ1-5, with a tentative D call TRBD1 (6 bases). The V end was cut by 2 bases, the J end by 3 bases, with 11 bases between. The CDR3 has 15 amino acids. CDR1 and CDR2 (germline): MNHEY, SMNVEV (reference sequence). CDR3 protein: CASSLLGQPNQPQHF. CDR3 in DNA: TGTGCCAGCAGTTTACTGGGACAACCCAATCAGCCCCAGCATTTT.

The V call is TRBV5-4, the J call TRBJ2-2; 7 bases align to TRBD1. CDR3 length equals 14 residues. The V and J ends lost 4 bases and 0 bases, in that order; junction bases with no gene match: 0. Germline assignment: CDR1 SGHNT and CDR2 YYREEE (reference sequence). CDR3 bases: TGTGCCAGCAGCGACAGGGCGAACACCGGGGAGCTGTTTTTT. Its protein product is CASSDRANTGELFF.

The V and J genes are TRBV28 and TRBJ2-1, with 7 bases lining up with TRBD2. V gave up 7 bases and J gave up 8 bases; unmatched junction bases: 11. Germline values: CDR1 MDHEN, CDR2 SYDVKM. The CDR3 is 14 amino acids. DNA of the CDR3: TGTGCCAGCAACCCGGCGGGAGATTTCCATGAGCAGTTCTTC. It translates to CASNPAGDFHEQFF.

The rearrangement uses TRBV5-4 and TRBJ2-7, with a tentative D call TRBD2 (6 bases). This CDR3 has 13 residues. The germline V and J ends were trimmed by 2 bases and 7 bases, with 13 bases remaining between them. CDR1 is SGHNT and CDR2 is YYREEE in the germline V gene (reference sequence). Written as DNA, the CDR3 is TGTGCCAGCAGCTTACCGACCGCGGGAGAGCAGTACTTC. It codes for CASSLPTAGEQYF.

The rearrangement joins TRBV6-6 to TRBJ2-3, with D maybe TRBD1 (5 bases). The CDR3 is 14 residues long. CDR1 and CDR2 from the germline V gene are MNHNY and SVGAGI (reference sequence). V lost 2 bases, J lost 5 bases, and 11 bases lay in between. CDR3 in amino acids: CASSYPETVDTQYF. The CDR3 DNA is TGTGCCAGCAGTTACCCAGAGACAGTAGATACGCAGTATTTT.

Only one count was recorded for this clone. V is TRBV29-1 and J is TRBJ2-3; D assignment may be TRBD1 or TRBD2 (5 bases each). CDR1 and CDR2 (germline): SQVTM, ANQGSEA. This CDR3 spans 16 amino acids. V gave up 4 bases and J gave up 2 bases, with 19 bases separating them. The CDR3 coding sequence is TGCAGCGTTGCCTGGGTGAGGGGTCAGAACACAGATACGCAGTATTTT. Protein product: CSVAWVRGQNTDTQYF.

The V gene is TRBV2, the J gene TRBJ2-5, with a tentative D call TRBD2 (6 bases). The V and J ends lost 8 bases and 5 bases respectively, with 12 bases between them. This CDR3 spans 12 amino acids. Germline lookup yields CDR1 SNHLY and CDR2 FYNNEI. The CDR3 protein is CASDAGWETQYF. The CDR3 DNA reads TGTGCCAGCGACGCGGGATGGGAGACCCAGTACTTC.

A word on this clone: Other DNA variants within this sample encode the same CDR3. V and J are TRBV5-1 and TRBJ1-2; D gene ambiguous. V shed 2 bases and J shed 0 bases, with 5 bases lying between them. CDR1 is SGHRS, CDR2 YFSETQ, per germline. The CDR3 spans 13 residues. CDR3 nucleotide sequence: TGCGCCAGCAGCTTTTCGACTAACTATGGCTACACCTTC. Protein: CASSFSTNYGYTF.

The sample holds one count of this clone. V and J are TRBV9 and TRBJ2-3; 10 nucleotides agree with TRBD1. The CDR3 is made up of 18 amino acids. V was pared by 3 bases and J by 3 bases, with 13 bases of the junction left unmatched. Germline V CDR1 and CDR2: SGDLS, YYNGEE. The CDR3 spells CASSEQTPTGGKTDTQYF. The CDR3 DNA sequence: TGTGCCAGCAGCGAGCAAACTCCGACAGGGGGCAAGACAGATACGCAGTATTTT.

The gene calls are TRBV7-9 and TRBJ2-7, with 7 bases aligning to TRBD2. Trimming cost V 5 bases and J 9 bases; bases outside gene matches: 4. This CDR3 is 11 amino acids long. Germline lookup yields CDR1 SEHNR and CDR2 FQNEAQ (reference sequence). CDR3 nucleotide sequence: TGTGCCAGCAGCCAGACGGGGGGGCAGTACTTC. It yields the protein CASSQTGGQYF.

This chain links TRBV2 with TRBJ1-2; D call uncertain. Germline loops: CDR1 SNHLY, CDR2 FYNNEI. V was trimmed by 7 bases and J by 2 bases, leaving 8 bases between them. This CDR3 has 12 residues. The CDR3 spells CASKGGNYGYTF. The CDR3, as DNA: TGTGCCAGCAAAGGCGGAAACTATGGCTACACCTTC.

The chain links TRBV27 to TRBJ2-1; 10 nucleotides match TRBD2. Germline V gene lookup returns CDR1 MNHEY and CDR2 SMNVEV (reference sequence). This CDR3 is 18 amino acids long. J was trimmed by 0 bases and V by 2 bases; bases with no gene match: 7. CDR3 amino acids: CASSLATSGTYSYNEQFF. Here the CDR3 DNA reads TGTGCCAGCAGTTTAGCCACTAGCGGGACTTACTCCTACAATGAGCAGTTCTTC.

The chain couples TRBV29-1 to TRBJ2-3; the D gene could be TRBD1 or TRBD2 (5 bases each). V lost 7 bases and J lost 2, with 16 bases in between. Germline lookup yields CDR1 SQVTM and CDR2 ANQGSEA. CDR3 length equals 14 residues. DNA for the CDR3: TGCAGCGCCCGGGGCCAACCATACACAGATACGCAGTATTTT. Its protein product is CSARGQPYTDTQYF.

The rearrangement links TRBV27 to TRBJ2-3; D uncertain. V was pared by 6 bases and J by 2 bases, with 18 bases between. CDR3 size: 16 residues. The germline V gene has CDR1 MNHEY and CDR2 SMNVEV (reference sequence). The CDR3: CASRFSWAAITDTQYF. CDR3 sequence (DNA): TGTGCCAGCAGATTTAGTTGGGCAGCTATCACAGATACGCAGTATTTT.

The genes are TRBV6-6 and TRBJ2-7, with TRBD1 as a possible D gene (6 bases). The CDR3 spans 13 residues. CDR1 is MNHNY and CDR2 is SVGAGI in the germline V gene (reference sequence). The V and J ends lost 8 bases and 6 bases respectively, with 17 bases between them. The CDR3 nucleotides are TGTGCCAGCGTTGTGGTAGGGGGTTTCGAGCAGTACTTC. Protein product: CASVVVGGFEQYF.

This clone was counted a single time. The chain is built from TRBV10-3 and TRBJ2-2; D possibly corresponds to TRBD1 (5 bases). The V gene's germline CDR1 is ENHRY and CDR2 SYGVKD. This CDR3 has 15 residues. Trimming removed 5 bases at V and 2 bases at J, with 12 bases between. CDR3 sequence reads: CAISSIDSNTGELFF. CDR3 in DNA: TGTGCCATCAGTTCTATTGACAGCAACACCGGGGAGCTGTTTTTT.

The chain combines TRBV7-9 with TRBJ2-2; either TRBD1 or TRBD2 may supply D (5 bases each). V was shortened by 6 bases and J by 0 bases, with 11 bases between the two germline ends. The CDR3 extends over 15 amino acids. CDR1 is SEHNR and CDR2 is FQNEAQ in the germline V gene (reference sequence). CDR3 DNA: TGTGCCAGCAGTTTCCGGGGCCCGAACACCGGGGAGCTGTTTTTT. This gives the protein CASSFRGPNTGELFF.

The CDR3 DNA reads as TGTGCCAGCAGTGACCGGGCCCTTGATACGCAGTATTTT. This translates into CASSDRALDTQYF. The rearrangement uses TRBV6-5 and TRBJ2-3; D is unclear. This CDR3 has 13 residues. Germline values: CDR1 MNHEY, CDR2 SVGAGI. The V end was cut by 5 bases, the J end by 6 bases, with 12 bases between.

The rearrangement links TRBV29-1 to TRBJ2-1; perhaps TRBD2 as D (5 bases). CDR1 and CDR2 (germline): SQVTM, ANQGSEA. The CDR3 spans 15 residues. V lost 0 bases, J lost 3 bases, and 12 bases lay in between. This CDR3 reads CSVEDSSGNYNEQFF. CDR3 bases: TGCAGCGTTGAAGATTCCAGCGGCAACTACAATGAGCAGTTCTTC.

This chain links TRBV14 with TRBJ2-7, with D tentatively TRBD1 or TRBD2 (5 bases each). Between the trimmed V and J ends, which lost 3 bases and 7 bases, there was a span of 16 bases. The CDR3 contains 14 residues. Germline lookup yields CDR1 SGHDN and CDR2 FVKESK. For the CDR3, the DNA is TGTGCCAGCAGCCAGTTAGGGACGGATTCGGAGCAGTACTTC. As protein: CASSQLGTDSEQYF.

J is TRBJ2-1 and V is TRBV7-2; either TRBD1 or TRBD2 may supply D (5 bases each). Looked up from germline, CDR1 is SGHTA and CDR2 is FQGNSA. Trimming took off 5 bases at V and 4 bases at J, with 12 bases between the two ends. The CDR3 length is 14 residues. The CDR3 reads CASSPTGTYNEQFF. CDR3 in DNA: TGTGCCAGCAGCCCCACCGGGACGTACAATGAGCAGTTCTTC.

The V gene is TRBV9, the J gene TRBJ2-1; perhaps TRBD1 as D (6 bases). Trimming cost V 0 bases and J 4 bases, with 11 bases left between them. The CDR3 extends over 15 amino acids. Germline-derived CDR1 and CDR2 are SGDLS and YYNGEE. CDR3 DNA: TGTGCCAGCAGCGTAGTGGTAGGGGGTTACAATGAGCAGTTCTTC. Amino acid sequence: CASSVVVGGYNEQFF.

This clone was found once. V is TRBV10-1 and J is TRBJ2-1; D is unresolved. Per the germline V gene, CDR1 is WNHNN and CDR2 is SYGVQD (reference sequence). V was trimmed by 1 base and J by 4 bases, leaving 5 bases between them. The CDR3 extends over 13 amino acids. The DNA of the CDR3 is TGCGCCAGCAGTGAGTACGTATACAATGAGCAGTTCTTC. This gives the protein CASSEYVYNEQFF.

The gene calls are TRBV28 and TRBJ1-2, with D hard to call. Between the trimmed V and J ends, which lost 6 bases and 2 bases, there was a span of 13 bases. This CDR3 is 14 amino acids long. The V gene's germline CDR1 is MDHEN and CDR2 SYDVKM. The CDR3 DNA reads as TGTGCCAGCAGGGCGTTGGGTTACAACTATGGCTACACCTTC. Protein product: CASRALGYNYGYTF.

V gene TRBV19 combines with J gene TRBJ2-1; no definite D call. The CDR3 is 14 amino acids. Germline CDR1 reads LNHDA; CDR2 reads SQIVND (reference sequence). V lost 6 bases to trimming and J lost 5 bases, with 14 bases between them. CDR3: CASSPRRFDNEQFF. The CDR3 DNA reads TGTGCCAGTAGCCCCCGGAGATTCGACAATGAGCAGTTCTTC.

This clone was observed once. The chain links TRBV28 to TRBJ2-1; the match to TRBD2 covers 8 bases. Germline CDR1 and CDR2: MDHEN and SYDVKM. V lost 5 bases, J lost 3 bases, and 6 bases stayed unmatched. This CDR3 contains 15 residues. The CDR3 loop reads CASSELLADYNEQFF. Here the CDR3 DNA reads TGTGCCAGCAGTGAATTACTAGCGGACTACAATGAGCAGTTCTTC.

The V call is TRBV2, the J call TRBJ1-5; the match to TRBD1 covers 7 bases. Germline V gene sequence: CDR1 SNHLY, CDR2 FYNNEI. CDR3 length: 15 amino acids. The junction had 7 bases not matched to a gene; V was cut back by 6 bases and J by 2 bases. The CDR3 here is CASSNRQGGNQPQHF. The DNA of the CDR3 is TGTGCCAGCAGCAACCGACAGGGTGGCAATCAGCCCCAGCATTTT. The whole variable domain, filled in from reference TRBV2 and TRBJ1-5, reads EPEVTQTPSHQVTQMGQEVILRCVPISNHLYFYWYRQILGQKVEFLVSFYNNEISEKSEIFDDQFSVERPDGSNFTLKIRSTKLEDSAMYFCASSNRQGGNQPQHFGDGTRLSIL.

This chain joins TRBV2 and TRBJ2-1, with a tentative D call TRBD2 (6 bases). CDR1 and CDR2 (germline): SNHLY, FYNNEI. V lost 7 bases and J 4 bases, leaving 20 bases between the germline ends. This CDR3 contains 16 residues. CDR3 loop: CASMVRRDPSYNEQFF. DNA for the CDR3: TGTGCCAGCATGGTTCGGCGGGACCCCTCATACAATGAGCAGTTCTTC.